This T cell receptor (beta chain) originates from a study of T cell repertoires in cytomegalovirus infection. The wider study: Selected CMV epitopes included recently identified HLA-C-restricted ones as well as well-studied HLA-B-restricted ones. Both a matching HLA type and CMV infection were indicated by public TCR beta signatures.

This clonotype appeared a few times. Its antigen is unidentified. Notes on the study in general: The ex vivo response showed dominance by HLA-C-restricted CMV-specific TCR beta clonotypes. Based on cumulative public TCR beta family frequency, carriers of CMV plus the relevant HLA were identified.

Via MiXCR, TCRdb re-called the reads, giving one row per CDR3 protein. The sample has about 78,000 distinct CDR3 sequences, approximately 40% seen once. Germline V gives CDR1 SGHDT, CDR2 YYEEEE. Germline trimming cut 1 base from V and 4 bases from J; bases unmatched to any gene: 6. CDR3 size: 15 residues. The TCR sequence derives from a human donor in good health (CMV status not recorded). Some clones in this sample may be carry-over from other donors' samples. This specimen was CD8+ T cells from cultured PBMCs, taken from culture after CMV antigen stimulation. This rearrangement joins TRBV5-6 to TRBJ2-7; 9 bases line up with TRBD1. The CDR3 sequence is CASSLSRDREYEQYF. Written as DNA, the CDR3 is TGTGCCAGCAGCTTGTCCCGGGACAGGGAATACGAGCAGTACTTC.